Following are 28 T cell receptor beta chains from one sample sequenced in a study of cytotoxic CD8 clonotypes in ibrutinib-treated CLL. Only in-frame clones appear in the TCRdb table, and some are missing; sequencing was by immunoSEQ multiplex PCR. The sample lists 57,000 or so clones, 50% to 70% occurring once. Sequenced material: PBMCs, taken at disease progression, from a patient treated with ibrutinib. All receptors come from a human donor with chronic lymphocytic leukemia.

V is TRBV6-5 and J is TRBJ2-1; D unclear. Germline V gene sequence: CDR1 MNHEY, CDR2 SVGAGI. The CDR3 contains 16 residues. Trimming shortened V by 0 bases and J by 4 bases, and 13 bases separated the two germline ends. The CDR3 spells CASSYSKIQLYNEQFF. Here the CDR3 DNA reads TGTGCCAGCAGTTACTCGAAGATACAGTTATACAATGAGCAGTTCTTC.

The rearrangement links TRBV9 to TRBJ2-3; weak D call: TRBD2 (6 bases). Per the germline V gene, CDR1 is SGDLS and CDR2 is YYNGEE. This CDR3 is built from 14 residues. The V end lost 2 bases, the J end lost 2 bases, and 9 bases lay between the germline ends. The CDR3 nucleotides are TGTGCCAGCAGCGTCTGGGGGGACACAGATACGCAGTATTTT. This encodes CASSVWGDTDTQYF.

This clone was counted only a few times. This chain connects TRBV28 to TRBJ1-5; the D is unclear. V dropped 8 bases and J dropped 3 bases, with 8 bases sitting between them. CDR1 is MDHEN and CDR2 is SYDVKM in the germline V gene. The CDR3 length is 12 residues. As DNA, the CDR3 is TGTGCCAGCGAGAAGATCAATCAGCCCCAGCATTTT. Its translation: CASEKINQPQHF. Supplemented by reference TRBV28 and TRBJ1-5, the full variable domain reads DVKVTQSSRYLVKRTGEKVFLECVQDMDHENMFWYRQDPGLGLRLIYFSYDVKMKEKGDIPEGYSVSREKKERFSLILESASTNQTSMYLCASEKINQPQHFGDGTRLSIL.

This clone showed up just a few times. J is TRBJ1-3 and V is TRBV15; D unclear. V was cut by 0 bases and J by 0 bases, with 9 bases left in between. CDR1 is LNHNV and CDR2 is YYDKDF in the germline V gene (reference sequence). The CDR3 has 16 amino acids. The CDR3 DNA sequence: TGTGCCACCAGCAGAGATGTTGGAAGCTCTGGAAACACCATATATTTT. Encoded protein: CATSRDVGSSGNTIYF.

The chain carries TRBV7-9 and TRBJ1-1; tentative D call: TRBD1 (5 bases). V lost 5 bases, J lost 7 bases, and 14 bases lay in between. CDR3 size: 13 residues. Germline lookup yields CDR1 SEHNR and CDR2 FQNEAQ (reference sequence). The CDR3 coding sequence is TGTGCCAGCAGCACCCAAAACCAGGGTGAAGCTTTCTTT. Encoded protein: CASSTQNQGEAFF.

This clone has just a few counts. The rearrangement joins TRBV9 to TRBJ2-1; D not resolved. Germline loops: CDR1 SGDLS, CDR2 YYNGEE. V was clipped by 3 bases and J by 0 bases, with 10 bases between them. This CDR3 region has 15 residues. CDR3 DNA sequence: TGTGCCAGCAGCGACGGACCTACCTCCTACAATGAGCAGTTCTTC. The encoded protein is CASSDGPTSYNEQFF.

The chain joins TRBV18 to TRBJ2-7; no definite D call. The V gene's germline CDR1 is KGHSH and CDR2 LQKENI. The CDR3 is 15 residues long. Trimming stripped 2 bases from V and 1 base from J, with 12 bases between. CDR3 amino acids: CASSPSGLISYEQYF. The CDR3 DNA reads TGTGCCAGCTCACCATCGGGCCTTATATCCTACGAGCAGTACTTC.

This clone has only a few counts. This chain connects TRBV27 to TRBJ1-2; 8 bases are a match to TRBD1. Trimming at V came to 2 bases and at J to 2 bases, leaving 13 bases not matched to a gene. From germline, CDR1 is MNHEY and CDR2 SMNVEV (reference sequence). The CDR3 length is 18 residues. In DNA form, the CDR3 reads TGTGCCAGCAGTTTAGCCTTCGGGACAGGACATTTAAACTATGGCTACACCTTC. This encodes CASSLAFGTGHLNYGYTF.

This clone occurred a few times. This chain uses TRBV4-1 with TRBJ2-7; 9 positions match TRBD2. V was clipped by 0 bases and J by 3 bases; unmatched bases: 6. Germline V lookup: CDR1 MGHRA, CDR2 YSYEKL. The CDR3 is 16 amino acids. The DNA for the CDR3 is TGCGCCAGCAGCCAAGATCAGGCTAGCGGGGTCTACGAGCAGTACTTC. Protein: CASSQDQASGVYEQYF.

The chain carries TRBV13 and TRBJ1-5, with D uncertain. Germline CDR1 PRHDT, CDR2 FYEKMQ (reference sequence). This CDR3 is 14 amino acids long. Trimming removed 0 bases from V and 0 bases from J, with 3 bases in between. The CDR3 reads CASSLGRSNQPQHF. The CDR3 bases are TGTGCCAGCAGCTTAGGCCGTAGCAATCAGCCCCAGCATTTT.

This clone was seen a single time. The chain couples TRBV6-5 to TRBJ1-1; tentatively, D is TRBD1 (5 bases). Germline V gene lookup returns CDR1 MNHEY and CDR2 SVGAGI. Trimming removed 6 bases from V and 5 bases from J, with 10 bases in between. This CDR3 region has 12 residues. CDR3 sequence: CASSAGTTEAFF. In DNA, the CDR3 is TGTGCCAGCAGCGCCGGGACGACTGAAGCTTTCTTT.

This rearrangement joins TRBV29-1 to TRBJ2-7, with TRBD2 matching 8 bases. The V gene's germline CDR1 is SQVTM and CDR2 ANQGSEA. V dropped 4 bases and J dropped 6; count of bases not matched to a gene: 17. This CDR3 has 16 residues. This CDR3 is CSVVGGTGTRPGEQYF. The CDR3 DNA reads TGCAGCGTTGTGGGGGGTACCGGGACTAGACCAGGCGAGCAGTACTTC.

This chain uses TRBV7-3 with TRBJ2-1; no reliable D call. CDR1 SGHTA and CDR2 FQGTGA come from the germline V gene. The CDR3 contains 14 residues. With 0 bases removed from V and 5 bases from J, the gap between germline ends came to 8 bases. CDR3 sequence: CASSLTPENNEQFF. CDR3 sequence (DNA): TGTGCCAGCAGCTTAACGCCAGAGAACAATGAGCAGTTCTTC.

This rearrangement joins TRBV5-6 to TRBJ2-5; 9 nucleotides match TRBD1. Gene TRBJ2-7 matches the end of the DNA better, so the J call may be wrong. Looked up from germline, CDR1 is SGHDT and CDR2 is YYEEEE. The CDR3 sequence is 15 residues long. In DNA form, the CDR3 reads TGTGCCAGCAGCTGGGGGACAGGGAAGAGGAGCGAGCAGTACTTC. Its protein product is CASSWGTGKRSEQYF.

This clone was seen only a few times. The chain carries TRBV5-1 and TRBJ2-7; no reliable D call. CDR1 and CDR2 (germline): SGHRS, YFSETQ. The germline V and J ends were trimmed by 0 bases and 3 bases, with 7 bases remaining between them. CDR3 size: 13 residues. The CDR3 sequence is CASSLAVNYEQYF. DNA for the CDR3: TGCGCCAGCAGCTTGGCGGTCAACTACGAGCAGTACTTC. The full variable domain, with the rest looked up from reference TRBV5-1 and TRBJ2-7, is KAGVTQTPRYLIKTRGQQVTLSCSPISGHRSVSWYQQTPGQGLQFLFEYFSETQRNKGNFPGRFSGRQFSNSRSEMNVSTLELGDSALYLCASSLAVNYEQYFGPGTRLTVT.

The genes are TRBV30 and TRBJ1-5; D uncertain. CDR1 GTSNPN and CDR2 SVGIG come from the germline V gene (reference sequence). Trimming took off 0 bases at V and 1 base at J, with 10 bases between the two ends. The CDR3 totals 15 residues. CDR3 region: CAWSVGDYSNQPQHF. The DNA for the CDR3 is TGTGCCTGGAGTGTTGGGGATTACAGCAATCAGCCCCAGCATTTT.

The rearrangement uses TRBV7-8 and TRBJ1-1, with 9 bases matching TRBD1. The V segment lost 3 bases and the J segment 4 bases; nucleotides outside the gene matches: 9. This CDR3 contains 16 residues. Per germline, CDR1 SGHVS and CDR2 FQNEAQ. In DNA form, the CDR3 reads TGTGCCAGCAGCTTGACAGGGGGGACTTTAACCACTGAAGCTTTCTTT. Residues: CASSLTGGTLTTEAFF.

The chain employs TRBV6-1 and TRBJ2-2; D is perhaps TRBD2 (6 bases). CDR1 and CDR2 (germline): MNHNS, SASEGT. Trimming pared 5 bases from V and 4 bases from J, leaving 11 bases between. There are 14 residues in the CDR3. CDR3 sequence reads: CASSKEEGTGELFF. The CDR3 region has the DNA TGTGCCAGCAGTAAGGAGGAGGGCACCGGGGAGCTGTTTTTT.

The chain has TRBV9 and TRBJ2-7; a weak D match, TRBD2 (6 bases). CDR3 size: 16 residues. CDR1 and CDR2 from the germline V gene are SGDLS and YYNGEE. With 7 bases removed from V and 2 bases from J, the gap between germline ends came to 22 bases. The CDR3 sequence is CASGPDGGLLTYEQYF. CDR3 DNA: TGTGCCAGCGGTCCGGACGGAGGACTACTGACCTACGAGCAGTACTTC.

This chain uses TRBV7-6 with TRBJ1-1; D is uncertain. The length of the CDR3 is 13 residues. Germline CDR1 and CDR2: SGHVS and FNYEAQ. V was cut by 5 bases and J by 0 bases, with 7 bases left in between. The CDR3: CASSPGLNTEAFF. Here the CDR3 DNA reads TGTGCCAGCAGCCCAGGTTTGAACACTGAAGCTTTCTTT.

This rearrangement joins TRBV27 to TRBJ1-5, with D possibly being TRBD1 (6 bases). The germline V gene has CDR1 MNHEY and CDR2 SMNVEV (reference sequence). The CDR3 length is 15 residues. Trimming took 6 bases from V and 5 from J, leaving 17 bases between them. The CDR3 DNA follows: TGTGCCAGCAGCCGCGATCCTAAGGGGGATCAGCCCCAGCATTTT. Its protein product is CASSRDPKGDQPQHF.

The CDR3 loop is CAISEGAFLRDEQYF. CDR3 nucleotides: TGTGCCATCAGTGAGGGGGCGTTCCTTCGGGACGAGCAGTACTTC. The J gene is TRBJ2-7, the V gene TRBV10-3; a weak D match, TRBD1 (5 bases). The V and J ends lost 2 bases and 5 bases respectively, with 16 bases between them. Looked up from germline, CDR1 is ENHRY and CDR2 is SYGVKD. The CDR3 consists of 15 residues.

This clone was seen a few times. This chain uses TRBV7-9 with TRBJ1-1, with 7 nucleotides matching TRBD1. V lost 3 bases, J lost 7 bases, and 5 bases stayed unmatched. The germline V gene has CDR1 SEHNR and CDR2 FQNEAQ (reference sequence). The length of the CDR3 is 13 residues. CDR3 protein: CASSFGDRVEAFF. CDR3 DNA sequence: TGTGCCAGCAGCTTTGGAGACAGGGTTGAAGCTTTCTTT.

The chain couples TRBV4-2 to TRBJ1-1; D possibly corresponds to TRBD1 (5 bases). Germline V lookup: CDR1 LGHNA, CDR2 YNFKEQ. V was clipped by 1 base and J by 5 bases, with 17 bases between them. This CDR3 has 16 residues. This CDR3 is CASSQVLRGEGTEAFF. The CDR3 DNA reads as TGTGCCAGCAGCCAAGTCCTGCGAGGGGAGGGTACTGAAGCTTTCTTT.

This clone was observed once. This chain connects TRBV11-1 to TRBJ1-1; tentative D call: TRBD1 (6 bases). From germline, CDR1 is SGHAT and CDR2 FQDESV (reference sequence). The CDR3 is 13 residues long. The germline V and J ends were trimmed by 0 bases and 8 bases, with 10 bases remaining between them. CDR3 sequence: CASSLAGGHEAFF. The CDR3 region has the DNA TGTGCCAGCAGCTTAGCCGGGGGCCACGAAGCTTTCTTT. The full variable domain, with the rest looked up from reference TRBV11-1 and TRBJ1-1, is EAEVAQSPRYKITEKSQAVAFWCDPISGHATLYWYRQILGQGPELLVQFQDESVVDDSQLPKDRFSAERLKGVDSTLKIQPAELGDSAMYLCASSLAGGHEAFFGQGTRLTVV.

J is TRBJ1-2 and V is TRBV4-2; weak D call: TRBD1 (5 bases). CDR3 length equals 16 residues. The germline CDR1 and CDR2 sequences are LGHNA and YNFKEQ. Trimming removed 5 bases from V and 0 bases from J, with 16 bases in between. The CDR3 bases are TGTGCCAGCAGCTCAAAACAGGTAGCGGCTAACTATGGCTACACCTTC. Amino acids: CASSSKQVAANYGYTF.

This clone was observed a handful of times. The chain is built from TRBV5-6 and TRBJ1-5; 8 nucleotides match TRBD1. The germline V gene encodes CDR1 SGHDT and CDR2 YYEEEE. Losses at the gene ends were 4 bases for V and 4 bases for J; bases not matched to a gene: 7. The CDR3 totals 15 residues. In DNA, the CDR3 is TGTGCCAGCAGCCTCGACAGGGGACGGAATCAGCCCCAGCATTTT. Residues: CASSLDRGRNQPQHF.

V gene TRBV28 combines with J gene TRBJ2-7, with TRBD2 as a possible D gene (5 bases). The length of the CDR3 is 15 residues. Germline CDR1 and CDR2: MDHEN and SYDVKM. Trimming stripped 2 bases from V and 3 bases from J, with 14 bases between. The CDR3 DNA follows: TGTGCCAGCAGTTTAGCCTCTCGGAGCGGCTACGAGCAGTACTTC. Protein sequence: CASSLASRSGYEQYF.